Below, 31 T cell receptor beta chains from the same sample are listed, as sequenced in a study of shared clonotypes between healthy human individuals. Only in-frame clones appear in the TCRdb table, and some are missing; sequencing was by immunoSEQ multiplex PCR. The data show roughly 2.5 million clones, 90% to 95% seen once. Sequenced material: naive CD4+ T cells sorted from blood. The subset denotes: CD45RA+ positively selected. Receptors originate from a young man in good health.

Points on this clone: The identical CDR3 is also encoded by other nucleotide sequences in the sample. The V call is TRBV27, the J call TRBJ2-7, with 7 bases lining up with TRBD1. Per the germline V gene, CDR1 is MNHEY and CDR2 is SMNVEV (reference sequence). The CDR3 has 15 amino acids. V lost 5 bases, J lost 1 base, and 8 bases stayed unmatched. The chain's CDR3 is CASSPLGTASYEQYF. The CDR3 coding sequence is TGTGCCAGCAGTCCCCTCGGGACAGCGTCCTACGAGCAGTACTTC.

V is TRBV9 and J is TRBJ2-5; 9 bases agree with TRBD2. The germline V gene has CDR1 SGDLS and CDR2 YYNGEE. CDR3 length equals 16 residues. Unmatched junction bases numbered 6, after V lost 0 bases and J lost 3 bases. Here the CDR3 reads CASSVAAGGREETQYF. For the CDR3, the DNA is TGTGCCAGCAGCGTAGCAGCGGGAGGTCGGGAAGAGACCCAGTACTTC.

The rearrangement uses TRBV10-1 and TRBJ2-6; tentative D call: TRBD2 (6 bases). Germline values: CDR1 WNHNN, CDR2 SYGVQD (reference sequence). This CDR3 spans 19 amino acids. Trimming removed 0 bases from V and 1 base from J, with 16 bases in between. In DNA, the CDR3 is TGCGCCAGCAGTGAGTCAAACCGGGAGCCACTTTCTGGGGCCAACGTCCTGACTTTC. Translation: CASSESNREPLSGANVLTF.

The J gene is TRBJ2-1, the V gene TRBV11-2, with 9 bases that match TRBD2. The V segment lost 5 bases and the J segment 4 bases; nucleotides outside the gene matches: 6. This CDR3 comprises 15 residues. Germline CDR1 reads SGHAT; CDR2 reads FQNNGV. The DNA for the CDR3 is TGTGCCAGCAGCCAAGGGACTAGCAAGTACAATGAGCAGTTCTTC. Protein product: CASSQGTSKYNEQFF.

This clone showed up just a few times. The same CDR3 can be traced to other DNA sequences in this sample. The J gene is TRBJ2-3, the V gene TRBV9; no reliable D call. V lost 1 base, J lost 0 bases, and 3 bases lay in between. Germline V CDR1 and CDR2: SGDLS, YYNGEE. CDR3 size: 13 residues. The chain's CDR3 is CASSVTSTDTQYF. CDR3 in DNA: TGTGCCAGCAGCGTAACTAGCACAGATACGCAGTATTTT.

J is TRBJ2-5 and V is TRBV7-9, with D tentatively TRBD1 (6 bases). Germline loops: CDR1 SEHNR, CDR2 FQNEAQ (reference sequence). This CDR3 comprises 14 residues. Trimming cost V 5 bases and J 1 base, with 11 bases left between them. CDR3 nucleotides: TGTGCCAGCAGCACCTCAGGGGCCCAAGAGACCCAGTACTTC. Translated, it gives CASSTSGAQETQYF. Using reference TRBV7-9 and TRBJ2-5 for the parts outside the CDR3, the full variable domain is DTGVSQNPRHKITKRGQNVTFRCDPISEHNRLYWYRQTLGQGPEFLTYFQNEAQLEKSRLLSDRFSAERPKGSFSTLEIQRTEQGDSAMYLCASSTSGAQETQYFGPGTRLLVL.

The chain employs TRBV6-1 and TRBJ1-3, with D maybe TRBD1 (5 bases). CDR1 and CDR2 (germline): MNHNS, SASEGT. The CDR3 has 13 amino acids. V lost 10 bases, J lost 3 bases, and 13 bases lay in between. The CDR3 DNA reads TGTGCCACTCCGGGACCAGGTGGAAACACCATATATTTT. This sequence encodes CATPGPGGNTIYF.

The chain has TRBV9 and TRBJ1-2, with D hard to call. V was trimmed by 5 bases and J by 4 bases, leaving 15 bases between them. Germline CDR1 SGDLS, CDR2 YYNGEE. This CDR3 spans 14 amino acids. In nucleotides, the CDR3 is TGTGCCAGCAGTAGGGAAGGGCCTGTCTATGGCTACACCTTC. As protein: CASSREGPVYGYTF.

Worth noting for this clone: The junction and the germline gene differ at one end; a read error may be behind it. J is TRBJ1-4 and V is TRBV6-1, with 8 bases matching TRBD1. Germline lookup yields CDR1 MNHNS and CDR2 SASEGT. The CDR3 runs to 13 residues. This CDR3 reads CASSEAPATGVVF. Here the CDR3 DNA reads TGTGCCAGCAGTGAAGCCCCCGCGACAGGGGTGGTTTTT.

The V gene is TRBV5-8, the J gene TRBJ2-5, with TRBD2 identical over 15 bases. This CDR3 is built from 16 residues. Germline V gene lookup returns CDR1 SGHTS and CDR2 YDEGEE. After removal of 3 bases from V and 7 bases from J, the junction contained 7 bases not matched to a gene. CDR3 residues: CASSSRGLAGGTTQYF. The CDR3 DNA reads TGTGCCAGCAGCTCGAGGGGACTAGCGGGGGGAACGACCCAGTACTTC. Together with reference TRBV5-8 and TRBJ2-5, the CDR3 gives the full variable domain: EAGVTQSPTHLIKTRGQQATLRCSPISGHTSVYWYQQALGLGLQFLLWYDEGEERNRGNFPPRFSGRQFPNYSSELNVNALELEDSALYLCASSSRGLAGGTTQYFGPGTRLLVL.

CDR3 bases: TGTGCCAGCAGTCGTGGGACAGGGAGGAATCAGCCCCAGCATTTT. This translates into CASSRGTGRNQPQHF. This chain uses TRBV28 with TRBJ1-5; 9 nucleotides align to TRBD1. The germline gives CDR1 MDHEN, CDR2 SYDVKM. CDR3 size: 15 residues. The V and J ends lost 5 bases and 4 bases, in that order; junction bases with no gene match: 6.

The rearrangement uses TRBV5-1 and TRBJ2-3, with 13 positions matching TRBD2. Per germline, CDR1 SGHRS and CDR2 YFSETQ. V shed 4 bases and J 2 bases; nucleotides not matched to a gene: 7. The CDR3 sequence is 17 residues long. The CDR3: CASSHGTSGMYTDTQYF. The CDR3 DNA reads TGCGCCAGCAGCCACGGGACTAGCGGGATGTACACAGATACGCAGTATTTT. The variable domain in full, with the rest retrieved from reference TRBV5-1 and TRBJ2-3, is KAGVTQTPRYLIKTRGQQVTLSCSPISGHRSVSWYQQTPGQGLQFLFEYFSETQRNKGNFPGRFSGRQFSNSRSEMNVSTLELGDSALYLCASSHGTSGMYTDTQYFGPGTRLTVL.

This chain connects TRBV5-5 to TRBJ2-7, with a weak D call TRBD1 (5 bases). Germline lookup yields CDR1 SGHKS and CDR2 YYEKEE (reference sequence). The V end was cut by 2 bases, the J end by 5 bases, with 14 bases between. The CDR3 loop spans 14 amino acids. This chain's CDR3 is CASSLQAGLNEQYF. CDR3 sequence (DNA): TGTGCCAGCAGCTTACAGGCAGGGTTAAACGAGCAGTACTTC.

This sequence joins TRBV5-4 and TRBJ2-5; 8 nucleotides agree with TRBD1. The ends lost 4 bases at V and 4 bases at J; junction bases unmatched: 9. CDR1 and CDR2 from the germline V gene are SGHNT and YYREEE (reference sequence). This CDR3 has 15 residues. CDR3 DNA sequence: TGTGCCAGCAGCGGACAGGGAAGGAAAGGAGAGACCCAGTACTTC. It encodes CASSGQGRKGETQYF.

The chain employs TRBV5-1 and TRBJ2-1; TRBD2 matches 9 bases. CDR1 is SGHRS, CDR2 YFSETQ, per germline. This CDR3 is built from 16 residues. V lost 0 bases and J lost 8; bases outside the gene matches: 9. In DNA form, the CDR3 reads TGCGCCAGCAGCTTGGAGTATGGCGGGGGGGCCTATGAGCAGTTCTTC. Encoded protein: CASSLEYGGGAYEQFF.

The rearrangement links TRBV5-1 to TRBJ2-3; TRBD1 matches 7 bases. Germline-derived CDR1 and CDR2 are SGHRS and YFSETQ. J gave up 3 bases and V 6 bases, and 10 bases lay outside the gene matches. This CDR3 is 15 amino acids long. The CDR3 nucleotides are TGCGCCAGCACCGGACAGGTGGGGTGGACAGATACGCAGTATTTT. Its protein is CASTGQVGWTDTQYF.

This chain links TRBV23-1 with TRBJ2-7; 8 bases are a match to TRBD1. TRBV23-1 is an open reading frame whose function is uncertain. The CDR3 runs to 21 residues. V was clipped by 0 bases and J by 0 bases; unmatched bases: 19. Here the CDR3 reads CASSQSPGGGYPEGGSYEQYF. The CDR3 DNA is TGCGCCAGCAGTCAATCCCCAGGGGGCGGATACCCCGAAGGCGGCTCCTACGAGCAGTACTTC.

The CDR3 region is CASSGRDRGNSPLHF. Written as DNA, the CDR3 is TGTGCCAGCAGTGGAAGGGACAGGGGCAATTCACCCCTCCACTTT. The chain recombines TRBV2 with TRBJ1-6; TRBD1 matches at 10 bases. The CDR3 length is 15 residues. Germline assignment: CDR1 SNHLY and CDR2 FYNNEI. V was clipped by 4 bases and J by 7 bases; unmatched bases: 4.

This chain uses TRBV18 with TRBJ2-1; 7 nucleotides line up with TRBD1. Germline loops: CDR1 KGHSH, CDR2 LQKENI. With 3 bases clipped from V and 0 bases from J, the junction kept 11 bases outside the gene matches. The CDR3 spans 18 residues. The chain's CDR3 is CASSPTASRGSSYNEQFF. The CDR3 DNA is TGTGCCAGCTCACCGACAGCTTCCAGGGGGAGCTCCTACAATGAGCAGTTCTTC.

This clone was counted between two and nine times. This sequence joins TRBV9 and TRBJ1-1; D is unclear. From germline, CDR1 is SGDLS and CDR2 YYNGEE. The CDR3 totals 15 residues. V lost 0 bases to trimming and J lost 2 bases, with 11 bases between them. The CDR3 region is CASSVGPEGNTEAFF. The CDR3 DNA sequence: TGTGCCAGCAGCGTAGGTCCAGAGGGTAACACTGAAGCTTTCTTT.

This chain links TRBV12-5 with TRBJ2-5; 9 bases match TRBD1. This CDR3 spans 15 amino acids. Germline values: CDR1 LGHNT, CDR2 FRNRAP. The ends lost 5 bases at V and 2 bases at J; junction bases unmatched: 6. CDR3 DNA sequence: TGTGCTAGTGGTGCGCGGGGACAGGGACAAGAGACCCAGTACTTC. Translation gives CASGARGQGQETQYF.

The V and J genes are TRBV19 and TRBJ2-3; D ambiguous. Trimming took off 7 bases at V and 0 bases at J, with 11 bases between the two ends. Germline V gene lookup returns CDR1 LNHDA and CDR2 SQIVND (reference sequence). This CDR3 spans 14 amino acids. Here the CDR3 reads CASKVDHSTDTQYF. The CDR3 coding sequence is TGTGCCAGTAAGGTGGACCATAGCACAGATACGCAGTATTTT. Together with reference TRBV19 and TRBJ2-3, the CDR3 gives the full variable domain: DGGITQSPKYLFRKEGQNVTLSCEQNLNHDAMYWYRQDPGQGLRLIYYSQIVNDFQKGDIAEGYSVSREKKESFPLTVTSAQKNPTAFYLCASKVDHSTDTQYFGPGTRLTVL.

This sequence joins TRBV10-1 and TRBJ2-3, with 7 bases fitting TRBD2. The length of the CDR3 is 15 residues. The V gene end was trimmed by 0 bases and the J gene end by 7 bases; junction bases not matched to a gene: 7. The germline V gene has CDR1 WNHNN and CDR2 SYGVQD (reference sequence). CDR3 in amino acids: CASSESGGFDNTQYF. The CDR3 DNA reads TGCGCCAGCAGTGAGTCCGGGGGGTTTGATAATACGCAGTATTTT.

This sequence joins TRBV5-5 and TRBJ2-3, with 10 nucleotides matching TRBD1. This CDR3 has 16 amino acids. Germline V gene lookup returns CDR1 SGHKS and CDR2 YYEKEE (reference sequence). V lost 3 bases and J lost 0; bases outside the gene matches: 4. As DNA, the CDR3 is TGTGCCAGCAGCTGGACAGGGGGTTCAAGCACAGATACGCAGTATTTT. Translated, it gives CASSWTGGSSTDTQYF.

The genes are TRBV7-2 and TRBJ2-5; D call uncertain. The last part of the DNA fits TRBJ2-7 better; the J call may be wrong. This CDR3 has 14 residues. Germline CDR1 is SGHTA and CDR2 is FQGNSA. The CDR3 DNA reads TGTGCCAGCAGCTTAGGCGGTGCCACCTACGAGCAGTACTTC. Its protein is CASSLGGATYEQYF.

V is TRBV5-1 and J is TRBJ2-1; a possible D gene is TRBD1 (6 bases). The V and J ends lost 7 bases and 8 bases respectively, with 16 bases between them. Per the germline V gene, CDR1 is SGHRS and CDR2 is YFSETQ. This CDR3 contains 13 residues. Written as DNA, the CDR3 is TGCGCCAGCGGCCGGGACAAAAACCATGAGCAGTTCTTC. It yields the protein CASGRDKNHEQFF.

The chain joins TRBV6-1 to TRBJ2-2; D uncertain. The CDR3 totals 14 residues. Trimming pared 6 bases from V and 1 base from J, leaving 9 bases between. The germline gives CDR1 MNHNS, CDR2 SASEGT. The CDR3: CASSPTLNTGELFF. CDR3 coding DNA: TGTGCCAGCAGCCCGACCTTGAACACCGGGGAGCTGTTTTTT.

This clone was picked up one time. This chain links TRBV27 with TRBJ1-6; 12 bases agree with TRBD1. J lost 9 bases, V lost 0 bases, and 18 bases had no gene match. The CDR3 consists of 21 residues. The germline V gene has CDR1 MNHEY and CDR2 SMNVEV (reference sequence). The DNA for the CDR3 is TGTGCCAGCAGTTTATCCCGGGACAGGGGGCGCCAAGTTAGACCAAGTTCACCCCTCCACTTT. This codes for CASSLSRDRGRQVRPSSPLHF.

V gene TRBV25-1 combines with J gene TRBJ2-5; TRBD1 agrees at 9 bases. Looked up from germline, CDR1 is MGHDK and CDR2 is SYGVNS. The CDR3 covers 13 residues. Unmatched junction bases numbered 1, after V lost 4 bases and J lost 4 bases. The CDR3 DNA sequence: TGTGCCAGCAGTGTGACAGGGGGAGAGACCCAGTACTTC. This gives the protein CASSVTGGETQYF.

The chain recombines TRBV10-1 with TRBJ2-1, with 7 bases matching TRBD2. The germline V gene encodes CDR1 WNHNN and CDR2 SYGVQD (reference sequence). This CDR3 spans 13 amino acids. V dropped 3 bases and J dropped 10; count of bases not matched to a gene: 6. This chain's CDR3 is CASSDRLAGEQFF. The DNA of the CDR3 is TGCGCCAGCAGTGATCGACTAGCAGGGGAGCAGTTCTTC.

V and J are TRBV5-4 and TRBJ2-5, with D maybe TRBD1 (6 bases). The V end lost 0 bases, the J end lost 3 bases, and 9 bases lay between the germline ends. This CDR3 is built from 14 residues. Germline-derived CDR1 and CDR2 are SGHNT and YYREEE (reference sequence). The CDR3 protein is CASSLDWTEETQYF. The CDR3 DNA follows: TGTGCCAGCAGCTTGGACTGGACAGAAGAGACCCAGTACTTC.